These 6 T cell receptor beta chains were sequenced from one sample in a study of cytomegalovirus exposure and HLA in healthy donors. The data were produced by immunoSEQ multiplex PCR, yet TCRdb's version contains in-frame clones alone and is incomplete. The table has more than 150,000 clones, 75% to 90% seen once. What was sequenced was PBMCs. The source of these receptors is a man younger than 30 in good health and CMV-seropositive.

The CDR3 DNA is TGTGCCAGTAGTGGAAGACTAGCGGGAGGGCTTGACGAGCAGTACTTC. It encodes CASSGRLAGGLDEQYF. The rearrangement joins TRBV19 to TRBJ2-7; 14 positions match TRBD2. After removal of 5 bases from V and 5 bases from J, the junction contained 8 bases not matched to a gene. The CDR3 runs 16 residues. Germline CDR1 LNHDA, CDR2 SQIVND (reference sequence).

The CDR3 loop is CASQDVANEKLFF. CDR3 in DNA: TGTGCCAGCCAGGATGTGGCTAATGAAAAACTGTTTTTT. The rearrangement uses TRBV19 and TRBJ1-4; the D is unclear. The CDR3 is made up of 13 amino acids. Trimming pared 9 bases from V and 3 bases from J, leaving 11 bases between. Per the germline V gene, CDR1 is LNHDA and CDR2 is SQIVND (reference sequence).

This clone appeared a few times. The rearrangement uses TRBV2 and TRBJ2-6; no clear D gene. Trimming cost V 2 bases and J 4 bases, with 15 bases left between them. The CDR3 extends over 17 amino acids. CDR1 is SNHLY and CDR2 is FYNNEI in the germline V gene. In DNA, the CDR3 is TGTGCCAGCAGTGAAAACCCCGTGCAGTGGGGGGCCAACGTCCTGACTTTC. As protein: CASSENPVQWGANVLTF.

The chain carries TRBV28 and TRBJ1-5; weak D call: TRBD1 (6 bases). V shed 5 bases and J shed 9 bases, with 17 bases lying between them. Looked up from germline, CDR1 is MDHEN and CDR2 is SYDVKM. The CDR3 loop spans 14 amino acids. The CDR3 sequence is CASSTTGPEVPQHF. The CDR3 DNA is TGTGCCAGCAGTACGACAGGACCGGAGGTGCCCCAGCATTTT. Combining the CDR3 with reference TRBV28 and TRBJ1-5 gives the whole variable domain DVKVTQSSRYLVKRTGEKVFLECVQDMDHENMFWYRQDPGLGLRLIYFSYDVKMKEKGDIPEGYSVSREKKERFSLILESASTNQTSMYLCASSTTGPEVPQHFGDGTRLSIL.

The genes are TRBV7-4 and TRBJ2-7; D ambiguous. CDR3 length: 12 residues. Trimming left V 4 bases short and J 6 bases short, with 10 bases between. Germline loops: CDR1 SGHVT, CDR2 SQSDAQ. CDR3 amino acids: CASSSVLCEQYF. The CDR3 region has the DNA TGTGCCAGCAGCTCCGTTCTCTGCGAGCAGTACTTC.

CDR3 nucleotides: TGTGCCAGCAGCTCCCGGACGACAGGGGACTATGGCTACACCTTC. It translates to CASSSRTTGDYGYTF. This chain links TRBV11-1 with TRBJ1-2; 8 nucleotides agree with TRBD1. Germline loops: CDR1 SGHAT, CDR2 FQDESV (reference sequence). J gave up 3 bases and V 4 bases, and 7 bases lay outside the gene matches. This CDR3 has 15 amino acids.